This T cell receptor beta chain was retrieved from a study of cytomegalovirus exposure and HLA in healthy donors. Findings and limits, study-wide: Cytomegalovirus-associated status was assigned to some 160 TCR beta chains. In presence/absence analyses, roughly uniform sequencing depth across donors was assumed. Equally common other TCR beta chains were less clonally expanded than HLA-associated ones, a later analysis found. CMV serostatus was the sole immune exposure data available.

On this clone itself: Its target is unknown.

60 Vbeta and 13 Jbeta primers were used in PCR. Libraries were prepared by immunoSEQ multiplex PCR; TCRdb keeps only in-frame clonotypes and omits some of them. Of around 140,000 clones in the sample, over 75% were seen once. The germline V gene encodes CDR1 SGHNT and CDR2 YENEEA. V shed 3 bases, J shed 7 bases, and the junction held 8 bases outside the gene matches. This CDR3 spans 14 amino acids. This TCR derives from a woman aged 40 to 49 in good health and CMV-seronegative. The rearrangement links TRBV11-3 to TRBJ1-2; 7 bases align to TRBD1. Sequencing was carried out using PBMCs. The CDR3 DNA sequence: TGTGCCAGCAGCTTCGGACAGGAGTCGTTTGGCTACACCTTC. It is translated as CASSFGQESFGYTF.